This TCR beta chain is drawn from a study of blood T cell repertoires in COVID-19. Study-wide context: Samples taken during acute and convalescent COVID-19 were collected in the United States, Italy and Spain. PBMCs, B-cell-depleted T cells, or T cells were the source of the cDNA or gDNA that made up the material.

This clone was seen only a few times. The CDR3 runs to 15 residues. Per germline, CDR1 SGHAT and CDR2 FQNNGV. Deletions cut 4 bases from V and 5 bases from J, with 18 bases between. Source study methods: Counts of nucleated cells, estimated from reference gene primer amplification, were obtained. The protocol was immunoSEQ multiplex PCR, while the TCRdb copy is restricted to in-frame clones and leaves out a portion. V and J calls and clone size are given by that table; D and trimming were obtained from the DNA. The sample holds roughly 87,000 clones, more than 70% seen once. This sequence was found in a man between 60 and 75 years old with acute or convalescent COVID-19. Sequencing was performed on peripheral blood. The V gene is TRBV11-2, the J gene TRBJ2-7; tentatively, D is TRBD2 (7 bases). CDR3 in amino acids: CASSSGGRVLDEQYF. CDR3 DNA sequence: TGTGCCAGCAGCTCGGGGGGCAGGGTGCTCGACGAGCAGTACTTC.